These 6 T cell receptor beta chains were all obtained from the same sample, sequenced in a study of blood T cell repertoires in COVID-19. Data came from immunoSEQ multiplex PCR; TCRdb stores just in-frame clones and leaves some out. This sample has 150,000 to 200,000 clones, with approximately 84% found just once. Sequencing was carried out using PBMCs or T cells enriched from blood (not recorded which). The source of these receptors is a human donor with acute COVID-19. The donor label of this sample is uncertain.

This clone was recorded only once. V usage is TRBV13 and J usage is TRBJ1-2; 9 bases map to TRBD1. Trimming removed 2 bases from V and 5 bases from J; junction bases left unmatched: 6. Germline CDR1 is PRHDT and CDR2 is FYEKMQ (reference sequence). CDR3 length equals 15 residues. The CDR3 sequence: CASSLRDREGYGYTF. The CDR3 bases are TGTGCCAGCAGCTTAAGGGACAGGGAAGGGTATGGCTACACCTTC.

CDR3 sequence: CASSPSSREQYF. CDR3 in DNA: TGTGCCAGCAGCCCAAGCTCTCGGGAGCAGTACTTC. The gene calls are TRBV4-2 and TRBJ2-7; D is undetermined. The CDR3 sequence is 12 residues long. Between the trimmed V and J ends, which lost 4 bases and 7 bases, there was a span of 11 bases. From germline, CDR1 is LGHNA and CDR2 YNFKEQ.

This clone is a singleton in its sample. This chain links TRBV6-4 with TRBJ2-3; D is possibly TRBD2 (5 bases). There are 16 residues in the CDR3. In germline, CDR1 is MRHNA, CDR2 SNTAGT. V lost 0 bases and J 6 bases, leaving 16 bases between the germline ends. The DNA for the CDR3 is TGTGCCAGCAGTGACTCGAATGAGGGAGCCAGGGATACGCAGTATTTT. It is translated as CASSDSNEGARDTQYF.

This sequence joins TRBV5-1 and TRBJ2-1; 10 bases fit TRBD2. The germline V gene encodes CDR1 SGHRS and CDR2 YFSETQ. The CDR3 spans 16 residues. Trimming at V came to 4 bases and at J to 5 bases, leaving 9 bases not matched to a gene. DNA of the CDR3: TGCGCCAGCAGCCAGCCCCCAGCGGGGGGGCACAATGAGCAGTTCTTC. This sequence encodes CASSQPPAGGHNEQFF.

V gene TRBV6-5 combines with J gene TRBJ2-1; 14 bases line up with TRBD2. Germline values: CDR1 MNHEY, CDR2 SVGAGI. The CDR3 extends over 14 amino acids. V shed 10 bases, J shed 5 bases, and the junction held 4 bases outside the gene matches. CDR3 in amino acids: CATPTSGGDNEQFF. The DNA for the CDR3 is TGTGCCACCCCGACTAGCGGGGGGGACAATGAGCAGTTCTTC.

This clone occurred a few times. Here the CDR3 DNA reads TGTGCCTGGAGCCGGTCAGGGAACACTGAAGCTTTCTTT. It translates to CAWSRSGNTEAFF. This chain uses TRBV30 with TRBJ1-1; D gene ambiguous. Trimming left V 3 bases short and J 1 base short, with 9 bases between. This CDR3 is 13 amino acids long. Germline V lookup: CDR1 GTSNPN, CDR2 SVGIG (reference sequence).